One T cell receptor beta chain is described in this entry. These data originate in a study of blood T cell repertoires in COVID-19. Study-wide context: Sites in the United States, Italy and Spain provided acute and convalescent COVID-19 samples. Sources were T cells, B-cell-depleted T cells, or PBMCs; the material itself was cDNA or gDNA.

Original processing methods: Amplification of reference gene primers was used by the study to estimate nucleated cell counts. Clones were sequenced by immunoSEQ multiplex PCR, and TCRdb holds only the in-frame ones, with some missing. For V, J and clone size, that table is used; D and trimming come from the DNA. The sample holds 130,000 to 150,000 clones, over 80% seen once. This TCR derives from a woman between 45 and 65 years old with acute or convalescent COVID-19. What was sequenced was peripheral blood.

The CDR3 region is CSISGGTGELFF. The CDR3 nucleotides read TGCAGCATTAGCGGGGGGACCGGGGAGCTGTTTTTT. V usage is TRBV29-1 and J usage is TRBJ2-2, with 10 positions matching TRBD2. Germline V gene lookup returns CDR1 SQVTM and CDR2 ANQGSEA. Unmatched junction bases numbered 2, after V lost 8 bases and J lost 5 bases. This CDR3 is 12 amino acids long.